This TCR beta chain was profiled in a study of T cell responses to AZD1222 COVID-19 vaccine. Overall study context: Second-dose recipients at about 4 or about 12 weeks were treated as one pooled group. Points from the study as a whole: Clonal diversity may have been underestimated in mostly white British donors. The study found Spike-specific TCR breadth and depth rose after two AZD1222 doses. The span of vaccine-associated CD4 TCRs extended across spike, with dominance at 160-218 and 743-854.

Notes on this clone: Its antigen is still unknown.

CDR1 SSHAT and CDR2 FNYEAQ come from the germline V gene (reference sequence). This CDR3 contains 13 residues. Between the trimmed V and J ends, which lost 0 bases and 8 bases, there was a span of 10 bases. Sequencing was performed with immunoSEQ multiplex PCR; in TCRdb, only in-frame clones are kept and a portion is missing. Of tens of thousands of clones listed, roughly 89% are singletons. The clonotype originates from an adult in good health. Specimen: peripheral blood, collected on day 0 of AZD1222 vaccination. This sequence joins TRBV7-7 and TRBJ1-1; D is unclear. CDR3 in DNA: TGTGCCAGCAGCTTAGCGCGGGGTTCCGAAGCTTTCTTT. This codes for CASSLARGSEAFF. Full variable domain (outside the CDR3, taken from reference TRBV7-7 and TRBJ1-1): GAGVSQSPRYKVTKRGQDVTLRCDPISSHATLYWYQQALGQGPEFLTYFNYEAQPDKSGLPSDRFSAERPEGSISTLTIQRTEQRDSAMYRCASSLARGSEAFFGQGTRLTVV.